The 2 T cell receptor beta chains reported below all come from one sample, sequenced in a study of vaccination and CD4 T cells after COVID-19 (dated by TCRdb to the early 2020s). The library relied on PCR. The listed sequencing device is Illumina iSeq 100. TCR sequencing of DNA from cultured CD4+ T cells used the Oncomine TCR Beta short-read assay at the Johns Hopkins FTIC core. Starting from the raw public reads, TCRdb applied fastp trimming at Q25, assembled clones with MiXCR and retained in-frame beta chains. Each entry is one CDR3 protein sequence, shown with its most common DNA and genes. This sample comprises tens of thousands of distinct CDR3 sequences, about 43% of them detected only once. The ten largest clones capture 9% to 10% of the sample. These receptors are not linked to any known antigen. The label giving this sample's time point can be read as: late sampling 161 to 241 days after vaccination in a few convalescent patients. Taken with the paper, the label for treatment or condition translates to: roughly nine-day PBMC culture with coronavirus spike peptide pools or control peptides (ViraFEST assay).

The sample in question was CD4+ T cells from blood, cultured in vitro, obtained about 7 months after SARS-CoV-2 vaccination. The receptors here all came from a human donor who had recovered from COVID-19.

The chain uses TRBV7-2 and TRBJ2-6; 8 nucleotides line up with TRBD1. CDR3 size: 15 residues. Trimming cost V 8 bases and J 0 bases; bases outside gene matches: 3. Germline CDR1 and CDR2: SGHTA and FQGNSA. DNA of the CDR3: TGTGCCAGCGGGACAGGCCACTCTGGGGCCAACGTCCTGACTTTC. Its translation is CASGTGHSGANVLTF.

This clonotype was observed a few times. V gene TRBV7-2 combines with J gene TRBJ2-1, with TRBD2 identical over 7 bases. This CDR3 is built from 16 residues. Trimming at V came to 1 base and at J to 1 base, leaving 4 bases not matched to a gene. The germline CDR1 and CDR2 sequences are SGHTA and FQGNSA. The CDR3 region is CASSLVPSGSYNEQFF. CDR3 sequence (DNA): TGTGCCAGCAGCTTAGTGCCTAGCGGTTCCTACAATGAGCAGTTCTTC.